This T cell receptor beta chain was profiled in a study of blood T cells in healthy people across ages. Findings and caveats of the study: Naive T cell percentage strongly correlated with TCR beta diversity.

This clonotype was found once. The antigen remains unidentified. CDR3 length equals 14 residues. V was trimmed by 3 bases and J by 2 bases, leaving 8 bases between them. Drawn from each donor were around 9.1 milliliters of peripheral blood. Each sample yielded at least 5 micrograms of PBMC total RNA. A second PCR, run for about 7 to 11 cycles, used a sample-barcoded 5' primer plus a J-beta primer mix. All samples gave at least 2.5 million CDR3-containing paired-end reads. Each CDR3 protein is one row after TCRdb ran MiXCR on the 5' RACE reads. The sample gives roughly 1,500,000 distinct CDR3 sequences, 42% of which show up once; 6.5% to 10% is in the top ten.

The chain couples TRBV12-3 or TRBV12-4 to TRBJ1-5; D unclear. The material sequenced was blood. The receptor was isolated from a woman between 18 and 29 years old in good health. The DNA of the CDR3 is TGTGCCAGCAGTTTGGACGGACGCAATCAGCCCCAGCATTTT. It encodes CASSLDGRNQPQHF.